This T cell receptor (beta chain) was sequenced during a study of blood T cell repertoires in COVID-19. Across the study: Sites in the United States, Italy and Spain provided acute and convalescent COVID-19 samples. T cells, B-cell-depleted T cells, or PBMCs supplied cDNA or gDNA.

The CDR3 contains 13 residues. The germline V gene encodes CDR1 LNHDA and CDR2 SQIVND (reference sequence). Trimming cost V 6 bases and J 6 bases; bases outside gene matches: 4. In the original analysis: Nucleated cell number was recorded as an estimate derived from reference gene primer amplification. Profiling relied on immunoSEQ multiplex PCR, and the TCRdb table lists in-frame clones only, not all of them. That table supplies the V and J calls and clone size; D and trimming were determined from the DNA. This sample has about 50,000 clones; 84% occur once, and the top ten carry 8.8%. The receptor was isolated from a man aged 55 to 70 with acute or convalescent COVID-19. Sequences were obtained from peripheral blood. The gene calls are TRBV19 and TRBJ2-7; 11 nucleotides align to TRBD1. DNA of the CDR3: TGTGCCAGTAGCTGGGACAGGGGGGGCGAGCAGTACTTC. This translates into CASSWDRGGEQYF.